This TCR beta chain was profiled in a study of CD8+CD57+ T cells in acquired aplastic anemia. Study-wide context: Sorted cells (CD4+ and CD8+) yielded DNA amounts that averaged around 3.1 ug. Study results and limitations: About 27 CD8+ CDR3 sequences were shared between patients and controls.

In regard to this clonotype: No antigen is known for it.

CDR1 and CDR2 from the germline V gene are SNHLY and FYNNEI. The CDR3 runs to 13 residues. Between the trimmed V and J ends, which lost 8 bases and 16 bases, there was a span of 23 bases. TCR beta VDJ and CDR3 profiling used genomic DNA as template. TCRdb re-analysed the reads in MiXCR, keeping a single row per CDR3 protein. The repertoire holds roughly 250,000 distinct CDR3 sequences, with approximately 80% as singletons. It was patients with CD8+CD57+ cell expansion by flow cytometry who were chosen for sequencing. Among the patients, none had received any therapy at the time of blood sampling. The sequence came from a human donor with aplastic anemia. The sequenced material came from sorted CD4+, CD8+, or CD8+CD57+ T cells (not recorded which) from PBMCs. The V gene is TRBV2, the J gene TRBJ2-2; D perhaps matches TRBD1 (6 bases). The CDR3 here is CASWDGDTGTQFF. The CDR3 nucleotides read TGTGCCAGCTGGGACGGGGACACAGGTACGCAGTTTTTT.